Below are 30 T cell receptor beta chains sequenced from a single sample in a study of graft-versus-host responses after intestinal transplantation. The method was immunoSEQ multiplex PCR; TCRdb's version includes in-frame clones alone and lacks a portion of them. The table has about 120,000 clones, roughly 93% seen once; the top ten hold more than 0.095%. Antigens for these TCRs are unknown. This material consisted of unstimulated CD4+ T cells sorted from spleen or lymph node cells, taken before intestinal transplant. Receptors originate from a human donor who received an intestinal transplant.

V usage is TRBV7-9 and J usage is TRBJ2-6, with D unclear. From germline, CDR1 is SEHNR and CDR2 FQNEAQ (reference sequence). The CDR3 has 13 amino acids. Trimming took off 7 bases at V and 2 bases at J, with 6 bases between the two ends. CDR3 loop: CASKYTGANVLTF. The CDR3 DNA reads as TGTGCCAGCAAATATACTGGGGCCAACGTCCTGACTTTC.

The V call is TRBV19, the J call TRBJ1-2; no definite D call. Looked up from germline, CDR1 is LNHDA and CDR2 is SQIVND (reference sequence). CDR3 size: 15 residues. V lost 5 bases to trimming and J lost 7 bases, with 20 bases between them. DNA of the CDR3: TGTGCCAGTAGTCTCCAGCCGGCAAGAAAAGCTGGCTACACCTTC. Translation gives CASSLQPARKAGYTF.

V usage is TRBV9 and J usage is TRBJ2-2; 8 bases agree with TRBD1. The CDR3 covers 15 residues. CDR1 SGDLS and CDR2 YYNGEE come from the germline V gene. With V trimmed by 4 bases and J by 1 base, 3 bases remained unmatched. CDR3 region: CASSPGQGNTGELFF. For the CDR3, the DNA is TGTGCCAGCAGCCCAGGACAGGGGAACACCGGGGAGCTGTTTTTT. Based on the CDR3 plus reference TRBV9 and TRBJ2-2, the full variable domain is DSGVTQTPKHLITATGQRVTLRCSPRSGDLSVYWYQQSLDQGLQFLIQYYNGEERAKGNILERFSAQQFPDLHSELNLSSLELGDSALYFCASSPGQGNTGELFFGEGSRLTVL.

The CDR3 DNA sequence: TGCAGTGCTAGAGAAGGCTACGAGCAGTACTTC. Protein product: CSAREGYEQYF. The V and J genes are TRBV20-1 and TRBJ2-7; D remains unclear. Germline assignment: CDR1 DFQATT and CDR2 SNEGSKA (reference sequence). Trimming removed 0 bases from V and 3 bases from J, with 3 bases in between. The CDR3 totals 11 residues.

The rearrangement links TRBV5-1 to TRBJ2-3; the match to TRBD2 covers 11 bases. The V segment lost 2 bases and the J segment 4 bases; nucleotides outside the gene matches: 3. The CDR3 has 15 residues. Germline assignment: CDR1 SGHRS and CDR2 YFSETQ. DNA for the CDR3: TGCGCCAGCAGCTTTAGCGGGAGGGCGGCAGATACGCAGTATTTT. The encoded protein is CASSFSGRAADTQYF.

This rearrangement joins TRBV5-6 to TRBJ1-6; D remains ambiguous. The germline CDR1 and CDR2 sequences are SGHDT and YYEEEE. This CDR3 has 16 amino acids. V was clipped by 8 bases and J by 0 bases, with 15 bases between them. CDR3 nucleotide sequence: TGTGCCAGTTGGGTTCAGGCTCTCTCCTATAATTCACCCCTCCACTTT. Translating it yields CASWVQALSYNSPLHF.

V and J are TRBV27 and TRBJ2-1; TRBD2 might be the D (6 bases). Trimming cost V 4 bases and J 0 bases, with 13 bases left between them. Germline lookup yields CDR1 MNHEY and CDR2 SMNVEV (reference sequence). This CDR3 contains 16 residues. The CDR3 spells CASSSRKEGSYNEQFF. CDR3 sequence (DNA): TGTGCCAGCAGTTCCCGCAAGGAGGGCTCCTACAATGAGCAGTTCTTC.

The chain couples TRBV2 to TRBJ1-2; 7 bases are a match to TRBD1. The germline V gene has CDR1 SNHLY and CDR2 FYNNEI. CDR3 length: 17 residues. V was clipped by 4 bases and J by 0 bases; unmatched bases: 11. This chain's CDR3 is CASSATRRGGTNYGYTF. CDR3 DNA: TGTGCCAGCAGTGCCACCAGGAGAGGGGGCACTAACTATGGCTACACCTTC.

The genes are TRBV7-8 and TRBJ1-5; 9 bases line up with TRBD1. J gave up 5 bases and V 5 bases, and 10 bases lay outside the gene matches. CDR1 and CDR2 from the germline V gene are SGHVS and FQNEAQ. This CDR3 region has 16 residues. The CDR3 spells CASSPDYRGQDQPQHF. The CDR3 coding sequence is TGTGCCAGCAGCCCAGACTACAGGGGGCAGGATCAGCCCCAGCATTTT.

This rearrangement joins TRBV9 to TRBJ2-1, with D possibly being TRBD2 (6 bases). This CDR3 comprises 15 residues. The germline V gene encodes CDR1 SGDLS and CDR2 YYNGEE. V lost 4 bases and J 2 bases, leaving 13 bases between the germline ends. CDR3 in amino acids: CASSPGLPTYNEQFF. Written as DNA, the CDR3 is TGTGCCAGCAGCCCGGGACTCCCGACCTACAATGAGCAGTTCTTC. The variable domain in full, with the rest retrieved from reference TRBV9 and TRBJ2-1, is DSGVTQTPKHLITATGQRVTLRCSPRSGDLSVYWYQQSLDQGLQFLIQYYNGEERAKGNILERFSAQQFPDLHSELNLSSLELGDSALYFCASSPGLPTYNEQFFGPGTRLTVL.

The gene calls are TRBV5-4 and TRBJ2-2, with 10 bases identical to TRBD1. The CDR3 extends over 15 amino acids. V trimming: 3 bases; J trimming: 4 bases; junction bases outside the gene matches: 3. Per germline, CDR1 SGHNT and CDR2 YYREEE (reference sequence). CDR3 sequence reads: CASSWGQGITGELFF. CDR3 nucleotide sequence: TGTGCCAGCAGCTGGGGACAGGGGATCACCGGGGAGCTGTTTTTT.

The chain carries TRBV9 and TRBJ2-2; a possible D gene is TRBD2 (6 bases). The CDR3 covers 17 residues. Trimming took 1 base from V and 1 from J, leaving 14 bases between them. Germline V gene lookup returns CDR1 SGDLS and CDR2 YYNGEE. CDR3 nucleotide sequence: TGTGCCAGCAGCGTAAAATTGGAGGGAGTGAACACCGGGGAGCTGTTTTTT. Encoded protein: CASSVKLEGVNTGELFF.

The rearrangement links TRBV27 to TRBJ2-5; tentative D call: TRBD2 (6 bases). Trimming took off 4 bases at V and 5 bases at J, with 11 bases between the two ends. The CDR3 loop spans 13 amino acids. In germline, CDR1 is MNHEY, CDR2 SMNVEV (reference sequence). The CDR3 sequence: CASSWRERETQYF. Here the CDR3 DNA reads TGTGCCAGCAGTTGGCGGGAACGGGAGACCCAGTACTTC.

The chain carries TRBV11-2 and TRBJ2-2, with D unresolved. Trimming left V 0 bases short and J 6 bases short, with 8 bases between. Germline V CDR1 and CDR2: SGHAT, FQNNGV. The CDR3 is made up of 14 amino acids. CDR3 nucleotide sequence: TGTGCCAGCAGCTTAGATCCTGGGGCCGGGGAGCTGTTTTTT. It yields the protein CASSLDPGAGELFF.

V and J are TRBV6-6 and TRBJ2-7, with 8 bases matching TRBD2. The CDR3 loop spans 16 amino acids. V lost 0 bases to trimming and J lost 7 bases; unmatched junction nucleotides: 11. Germline-derived CDR1 and CDR2 are MNHNY and SVGAGI (reference sequence). The CDR3 reads CASSYSTQREKREQYF. In nucleotides, the CDR3 is TGTGCCAGCAGTTACTCGACTCAGCGGGAGAAACGGGAGCAGTACTTC.

The CDR3 nucleotides read TGTGCCACCAGCAGAGATCTTAGCACAGATACGCAGTATTTT. Translating it yields CATSRDLSTDTQYF. This chain uses TRBV15 with TRBJ2-3, with D unclear. Germline CDR1 LNHNV, CDR2 YYDKDF (reference sequence). With 0 bases removed from V and 0 bases from J, the gap between germline ends came to 4 bases. The CDR3 runs 14 residues.

This clone has a single count. V and J are TRBV19 and TRBJ2-1; either TRBD1 or TRBD2 may supply D (5 bases each). The germline CDR1 and CDR2 sequences are LNHDA and SQIVND (reference sequence). Trimming took 4 bases from V and 0 from J, leaving 7 bases between them. This CDR3 comprises 14 residues. Written as DNA, the CDR3 is TGTGCCAGTAGTAGTGGGGGCTCCTACAATGAGCAGTTCTTC. Protein: CASSSGGSYNEQFF.

This chain connects TRBV20-1 to TRBJ2-5; D remains ambiguous. V lost 3 bases, J lost 5 bases, and 7 bases lay in between. The germline V gene has CDR1 DFQATT and CDR2 SNEGSKA (reference sequence). The CDR3 is made up of 11 amino acids. This CDR3 is CSARRDETQYF. CDR3 coding DNA: TGCAGTGCTAGGAGAGATGAGACCCAGTACTTC.

The chain combines TRBV2 with TRBJ2-3; TRBD2 agrees at 8 bases. The J segment lost 2 bases and the V segment lost 8 bases, leaving 9 bases of the junction unmatched. This CDR3 region has 15 residues. Germline values: CDR1 SNHLY, CDR2 FYNNEI. The CDR3 loop reads CASGLAGLITDTQYF. CDR3 DNA: TGTGCCAGCGGCTTAGCGGGGCTTATCACAGATACGCAGTATTTT.

The chain links TRBV28 to TRBJ1-5; 8 nucleotides match TRBD1. J was trimmed by 0 bases and V by 6 bases; bases with no gene match: 7. This CDR3 region has 16 residues. Germline V gene lookup returns CDR1 MDHEN and CDR2 SYDVKM. This CDR3 reads CASSVGTGYSNQPQHF. The CDR3 DNA reads as TGTGCCAGCAGCGTAGGGACAGGCTATAGCAATCAGCCCCAGCATTTT.

The rearrangement links TRBV27 to TRBJ1-5; a weak D match, TRBD1 (6 bases). Germline V lookup: CDR1 MNHEY, CDR2 SMNVEV (reference sequence). The V and J ends lost 1 base and 0 bases respectively, with 10 bases between them. This CDR3 is built from 16 residues. CDR3 DNA: TGTGCCAGCAGTTTATATGGACAGCTTAGCAATCAGCCCCAGCATTTT. Its translation: CASSLYGQLSNQPQHF.

V is TRBV18 and J is TRBJ2-1, with TRBD1 matching over 10 bases. The V and J ends lost 3 bases and 7 bases, in that order; junction bases with no gene match: 6. Germline V gives CDR1 KGHSH, CDR2 LQKENI. The CDR3 runs 15 residues. In nucleotides, the CDR3 is TGTGCCAGCTCACCCTGGACAGGGGGTCGTAATGAGCAGTTCTTC. Encoded protein: CASSPWTGGRNEQFF. Drawing the rest from reference TRBV18 and TRBJ2-1, the complete variable domain is NAGVMQNPRHLVRRRGQEARLRCSPMKGHSHVYWYRQLPEEGLKFMVYLQKENIIDESGMPKERFSAEFPKEGPSILRIQQVVRGDSAAYFCASSPWTGGRNEQFFGPGTRLTVL.

This clone was detected once. The CDR3 DNA is TGTGCCAGCAGTTACGGGACTAGCGGCTACGAGCAGTACTTC. Residues: CASSYGTSGYEQYF. The J gene is TRBJ2-7, the V gene TRBV6-5; 11 bases agree with TRBD2. V was pared by 2 bases and J by 3 bases, with 0 bases of the junction left unmatched. Germline V gene lookup returns CDR1 MNHEY and CDR2 SVGAGI. The length of the CDR3 is 14 residues.

This chain connects TRBV9 to TRBJ2-1, with 8 nucleotides matching TRBD2. The CDR3 extends over 16 amino acids. Germline V gene lookup returns CDR1 SGDLS and CDR2 YYNGEE. J lost 8 bases, V lost 0 bases, and 10 bases had no gene match. This CDR3 reads CASSVAVSGAADEQFF. DNA for the CDR3: TGTGCCAGCAGCGTAGCTGTTAGCGGGGCGGCGGATGAGCAGTTCTTC.

The rearrangement joins TRBV10-2 to TRBJ2-7; 14 nucleotides line up with TRBD2. This CDR3 has 16 residues. With 8 bases clipped from V and 6 bases from J, the junction kept 12 bases outside the gene matches. Per the germline V gene, CDR1 is WSHSY and CDR2 is SAAADI. The CDR3, as DNA: TGCGCCAGCGCGGGACTAGCGGGAGACGGGCCCCTCGAGCAGTACTTC. The encoded protein is CASAGLAGDGPLEQYF.

This chain joins TRBV7-8 and TRBJ1-1; maybe TRBD1 (6 bases). The CDR3 is 16 amino acids. The germline gives CDR1 SGHVS, CDR2 FQNEAQ. V lost 3 bases and J 1 base, leaving 15 bases between the germline ends. The CDR3 reads CASSLLTGLTNTEAFF. The CDR3, as DNA: TGTGCCAGCAGCTTGCTAACAGGGCTAACGAACACTGAAGCTTTCTTT.

This clone was observed a single time. The chain uses TRBV7-3 and TRBJ2-3, with 10 bases that match TRBD2. The CDR3 covers 19 residues. Germline loops: CDR1 SGHTA, CDR2 FQGTGA. The J segment lost 3 bases and the V segment lost 1 base, leaving 13 bases of the junction unmatched. CDR3 protein: CASSLKASGRLGATDTQYF. DNA of the CDR3: TGTGCCAGCAGCTTAAAAGCTAGCGGGAGATTAGGAGCGACAGATACGCAGTATTTT.

The chain joins TRBV7-2 to TRBJ2-5, with 10 bases aligning to TRBD2. This CDR3 has 18 residues. The germline V gene has CDR1 SGHTA and CDR2 FQGNSA. V was clipped by 5 bases and J by 7 bases; unmatched bases: 19. The CDR3 loop is CASSPLAGASQAVGTQYF. In DNA form, the CDR3 reads TGTGCCAGCAGCCCGCTAGCGGGAGCATCCCAGGCCGTTGGGACCCAGTACTTC.

The rearrangement links TRBV28 to TRBJ2-2; 11 positions match TRBD2. Germline CDR1 reads MDHEN; CDR2 reads SYDVKM. The length of the CDR3 is 18 residues. Trimming at V came to 3 bases and at J to 3 bases, leaving 9 bases not matched to a gene. The CDR3 loop is CASSFGLLAGVDTGELFF. The DNA for the CDR3 is TGTGCCAGCAGTTTCGGACTACTAGCGGGGGTTGACACCGGGGAGCTGTTTTTT. The complete variable domain, with remaining parts taken from reference TRBV28 and TRBJ2-2, reads DVKVTQSSRYLVKRTGEKVFLECVQDMDHENMFWYRQDPGLGLRLIYFSYDVKMKEKGDIPEGYSVSREKKERFSLILESASTNQTSMYLCASSFGLLAGVDTGELFFGEGSRLTVL.

This clone was seen just once. V is TRBV4-2 and J is TRBJ2-5; no definite D call. Between the trimmed V and J ends, which lost 8 bases and 5 bases, there was a span of 12 bases. Per the germline V gene, CDR1 is LGHNA and CDR2 is YNFKEQ. The CDR3 is made up of 12 amino acids. DNA for the CDR3: TGTGCCAGCGGGCGTGCCGAGGAGACCCAGTACTTC. It translates to CASGRAEETQYF.